The rows below give T cell receptor beta chains drawn from one sample of a study of shared clonotypes between healthy human individuals. Libraries were prepared by immunoSEQ multiplex PCR; TCRdb keeps only in-frame clonotypes and omits some of them. The sample records about 1,800,000 clones, about 95% being singletons. Sequencing input: naive CD8+ T cells sorted from blood. The receptors come from a man aged 18 to 29 in good health. Both conserved end residues are part of each CDR3. D genes are given only for firm matches. The size field is filled for only some rows; it gives once, few, many or a size class.

.	.	TRBV27	TRBJ1-1	TGTGCCAGCAGCGAATACGGGAACACTGAAGCTTTCTTT	CASSEYGNTEAFF
.	.	TRBV7-9	TRBJ2-1	TGTGCCAGCAGCCCGAACGGGGGTCCCAAATTGAATGAGCAGTTCTTC	CASSPNGGPKLNEQFF
.	.	TRBV27	TRBJ1-1	TGTGCCAGCGGGGCGAACACTGAAGCTTTCTTT	CASGANTEAFF
.	.	TRBV25-1	TRBJ2-3	TGTGCCAGCAGTGAACGGGGGTTTGGAGATACGCAGTATTTT	CASSERGFGDTQYF
TRBD1	.	TRBV7-9	TRBJ2-5	TGTGCCAGCAGCTTTCGTAAGGGCTCAGGGGGCGAGACCCAGTACTTC	CASSFRKGSGGETQYF
TRBD1	.	TRBV15	TRBJ1-5	TGTGCCACCAGCAGAGATCAGGGGGACGTCAATCAGCCCCAGCATTTT	CATSRDQGDVNQPQHF
.	.	TRBV6-5	TRBJ2-1	TGTGCCAGCAGTTACGGTCAGGGTGGCGGTGAGCAGTTCTTC	CASSYGQGGGEQFF
.	.	TRBV4-1	TRBJ1-4	TGCGCCAGCAGCCAAGAAAGTCCAGGCACGCTAACTAATGAAAAACTGTTTTTT	CASSQESPGTLTNEKLFF
TRBD2	.	TRBV10-2	TRBJ2-7	TGCGCCAGCACCCATGCTAGCGGGATGTACGAGCAGTACTTC	CASTHASGMYEQYF
TRBD1	.	TRBV19	TRBJ2-7	TGTGCCAGTAGTCCAGGGACAGGGGGCTACGAGCAGTACTTC	CASSPGTGGYEQYF
.	.	TRBV29-1	TRBJ2-7	TGCAGCGTTGTCTTGGCGGGACCGTTCATCTCCTACGAGCAGTACTTC	CSVVLAGPFISYEQYF
TRBD1	.	TRBV11-2	TRBJ2-7	TGTGCCAGCAGCCTGGACAGGGTCTGGCAGTACTTC	CASSLDRVWQYF
.	.	TRBV27	TRBJ1-1	TGTGCCAGCACCTCAGTAGGGACGAACACTGAAGCTTTCTTT	CASTSVGTNTEAFF
TRBD1	.	TRBV15	TRBJ2-7	TGTGCCACCAGCAGAGATCGTGGGACAGGGTACGAGCAGTACTTC	CATSRDRGTGYEQYF
TRBD2	.	TRBV28	TRBJ2-7	TGTGCCAGCAGTCAACTAGCGGGAGGGACTGTCGAGCAGTACTTC	CASSQLAGGTVEQYF
TRBD1	.	TRBV4-1	TRBJ2-2	TGCGCCAGCAGCCAAGGGTGGGACAGGGGGTACACCGGGGAGCTGTTTTTT	CASSQGWDRGYTGELFF
.	once	TRBV10-1	TRBJ2-7	TGCGCCAGCAGGGATTGGCCGGGACACCGACAGACGAGCTACGAGCAGTACTTC	CASRDWPGHRQTSYEQYF
.	.	TRBV6-1	TRBJ2-7	TGTGCCAGCAGTGAGGGGAGGCCTCAGGGCCTCTACGAGCAGTACTTC	CASSEGRPQGLYEQYF
.	.	TRBV28	TRBJ2-5	TGTGCCAGCATCAGAGAGACCCAGTACTTC	CASIRETQYF
.	.	TRBV7-6	TRBJ1-6	TGTGCCAGCAGCCCTACCATTCAGGGTTCACCCCTCCACTTT	CASSPTIQGSPLHF